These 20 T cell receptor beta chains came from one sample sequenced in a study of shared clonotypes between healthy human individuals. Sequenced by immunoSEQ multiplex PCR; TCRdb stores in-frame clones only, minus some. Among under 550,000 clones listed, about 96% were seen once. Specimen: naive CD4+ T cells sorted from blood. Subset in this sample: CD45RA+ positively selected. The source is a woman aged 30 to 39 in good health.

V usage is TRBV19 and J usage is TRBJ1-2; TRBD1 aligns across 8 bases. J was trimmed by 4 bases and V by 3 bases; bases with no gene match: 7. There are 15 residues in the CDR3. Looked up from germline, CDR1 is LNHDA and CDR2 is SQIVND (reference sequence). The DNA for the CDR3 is TGTGCCAGTAGTATCACCGGGACAGGAGTCTATGGCTACACCTTC. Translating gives CASSITGTGVYGYTF.

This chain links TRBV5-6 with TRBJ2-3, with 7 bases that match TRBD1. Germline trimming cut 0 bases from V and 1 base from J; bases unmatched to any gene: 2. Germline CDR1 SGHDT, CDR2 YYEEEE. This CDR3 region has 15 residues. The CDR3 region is CASSLGTGGTDTQYF. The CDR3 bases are TGTGCCAGCAGCTTGGGGACAGGAGGCACAGATACGCAGTATTTT.

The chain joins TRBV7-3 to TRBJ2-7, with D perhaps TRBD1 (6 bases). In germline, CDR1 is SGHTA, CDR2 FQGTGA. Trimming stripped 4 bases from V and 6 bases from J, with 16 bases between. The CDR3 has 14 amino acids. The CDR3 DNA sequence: TGTGCCAGCAGCTCGAGGCTGGGGGCCGGCGAGCAGTACTTC. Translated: CASSSRLGAGEQYF.

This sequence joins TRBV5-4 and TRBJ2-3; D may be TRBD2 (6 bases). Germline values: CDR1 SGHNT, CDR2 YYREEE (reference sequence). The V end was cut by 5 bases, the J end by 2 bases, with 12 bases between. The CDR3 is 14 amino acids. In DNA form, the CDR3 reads TGTGCCAGCAGGCGTAGCGGACACACAGATACGCAGTATTTT. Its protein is CASRRSGHTDTQYF.

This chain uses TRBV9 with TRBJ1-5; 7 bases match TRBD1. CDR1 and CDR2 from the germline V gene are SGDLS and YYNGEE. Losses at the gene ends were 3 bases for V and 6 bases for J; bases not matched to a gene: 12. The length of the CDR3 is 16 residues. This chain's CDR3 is CASSAPDRRGGQPQHF. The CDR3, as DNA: TGTGCCAGCAGCGCACCGGACAGGCGGGGAGGTCAGCCCCAGCATTTT.

CDR3 amino acids: CASSPNYEQYF. CDR3 bases: TGTGCCAGCAGCCCCAACTACGAGCAGTACTTC. The V call is TRBV5-5, the J call TRBJ2-7, with D unresolved. V was pared by 4 bases and J by 3 bases, with 5 bases between. Germline V gene data show CDR1 as SGHKS and CDR2 as YYEKEE (reference sequence). There are 11 residues in the CDR3.

The CDR3 nucleotides are TGTGCCAGCAGCCCAATAGCGGGTGTATCAGATACGCAGTATTTT. Translation: CASSPIAGVSDTQYF. The rearrangement uses TRBV14 and TRBJ2-3, with TRBD2 identical over 7 bases. Germline V CDR1 and CDR2: SGHDN, FVKESK. The J segment lost 4 bases and the V segment lost 4 bases, leaving 8 bases of the junction unmatched. The CDR3 covers 15 residues.

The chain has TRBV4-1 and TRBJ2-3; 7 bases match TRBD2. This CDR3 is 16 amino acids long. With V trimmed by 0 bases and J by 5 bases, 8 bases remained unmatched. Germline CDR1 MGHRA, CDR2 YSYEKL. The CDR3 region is CASSQDRASGLDTQYF. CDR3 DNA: TGCGCCAGCAGCCAAGATAGGGCTAGCGGACTAGATACGCAGTATTTT.

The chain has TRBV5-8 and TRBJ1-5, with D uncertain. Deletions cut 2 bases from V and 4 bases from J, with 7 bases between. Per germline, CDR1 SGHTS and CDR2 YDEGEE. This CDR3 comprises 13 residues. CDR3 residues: CASSLEMNQPQHF. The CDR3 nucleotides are TGTGCCAGCAGCTTAGAGATGAATCAGCCCCAGCATTTT. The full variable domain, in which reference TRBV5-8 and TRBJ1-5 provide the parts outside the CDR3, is EAGVTQSPTHLIKTRGQQATLRCSPISGHTSVYWYQQALGLGLQFLLWYDEGEERNRGNFPPRFSGRQFPNYSSELNVNALELEDSALYLCASSLEMNQPQHFGDGTRLSIL.

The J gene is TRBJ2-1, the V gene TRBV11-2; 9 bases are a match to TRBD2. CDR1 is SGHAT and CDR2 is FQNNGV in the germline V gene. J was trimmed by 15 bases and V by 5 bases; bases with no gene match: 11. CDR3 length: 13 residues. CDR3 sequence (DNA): TGTGCCAGCAGCCGCATTAAGCGGGAGGCGGCGTTCTTC. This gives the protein CASSRIKREAAFF.

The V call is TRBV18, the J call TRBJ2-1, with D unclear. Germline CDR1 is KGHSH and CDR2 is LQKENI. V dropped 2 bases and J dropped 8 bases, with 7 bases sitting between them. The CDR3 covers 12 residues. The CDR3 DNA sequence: TGTGCCAGCTCACCAGGGCAGGATGAGCAGTTCTTC. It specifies CASSPGQDEQFF.

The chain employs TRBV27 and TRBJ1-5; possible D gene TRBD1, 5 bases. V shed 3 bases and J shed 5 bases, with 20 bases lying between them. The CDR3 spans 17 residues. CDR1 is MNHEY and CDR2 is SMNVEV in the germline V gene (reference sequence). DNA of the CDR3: TGTGCCAGCAGTTTTCGGCCTCCTGGCCGGGGCGATCAGCCCCAGCATTTT. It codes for CASSFRPPGRGDQPQHF.

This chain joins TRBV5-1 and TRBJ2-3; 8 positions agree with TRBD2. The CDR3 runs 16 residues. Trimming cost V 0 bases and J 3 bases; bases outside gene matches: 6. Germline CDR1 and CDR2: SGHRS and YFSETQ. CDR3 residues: CASSLGGLAGTDTQYF. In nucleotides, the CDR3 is TGCGCCAGCAGCTTGGGTGGATTAGCGGGGACAGATACGCAGTATTTT. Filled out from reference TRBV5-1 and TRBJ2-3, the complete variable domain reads KAGVTQTPRYLIKTRGQQVTLSCSPISGHRSVSWYQQTPGQGLQFLFEYFSETQRNKGNFPGRFSGRQFSNSRSEMNVSTLELGDSALYLCASSLGGLAGTDTQYFGPGTRLTVL.

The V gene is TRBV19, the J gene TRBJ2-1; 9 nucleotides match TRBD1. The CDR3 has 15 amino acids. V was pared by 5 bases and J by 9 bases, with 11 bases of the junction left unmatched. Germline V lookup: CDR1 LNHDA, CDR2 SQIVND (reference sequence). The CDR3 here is CASSLAQGAVREQFF. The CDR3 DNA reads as TGTGCCAGTAGTTTGGCACAGGGGGCGGTTCGTGAGCAGTTCTTC.

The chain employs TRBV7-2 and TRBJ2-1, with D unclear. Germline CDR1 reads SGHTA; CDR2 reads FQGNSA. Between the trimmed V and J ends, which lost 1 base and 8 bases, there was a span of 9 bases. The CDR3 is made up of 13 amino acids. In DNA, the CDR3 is TGTGCCAGCAGCTTAGGACTCGTCGATGAGCAGTTCTTC. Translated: CASSLGLVDEQFF.

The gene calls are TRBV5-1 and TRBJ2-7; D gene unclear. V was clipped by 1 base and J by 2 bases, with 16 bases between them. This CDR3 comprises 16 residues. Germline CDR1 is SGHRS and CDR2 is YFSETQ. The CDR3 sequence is CASSLRSAELAYEQYF. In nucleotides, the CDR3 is TGCGCCAGCAGCTTGCGGAGCGCTGAACTCGCCTACGAGCAGTACTTC.

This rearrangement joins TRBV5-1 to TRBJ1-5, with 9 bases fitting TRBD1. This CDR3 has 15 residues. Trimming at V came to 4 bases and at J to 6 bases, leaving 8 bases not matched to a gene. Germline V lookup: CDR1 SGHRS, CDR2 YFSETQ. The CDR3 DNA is TGCGCCAGCAGCGCGGGACAGGGTTTGACTCAGCCCCAGCATTTT. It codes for CASSAGQGLTQPQHF.

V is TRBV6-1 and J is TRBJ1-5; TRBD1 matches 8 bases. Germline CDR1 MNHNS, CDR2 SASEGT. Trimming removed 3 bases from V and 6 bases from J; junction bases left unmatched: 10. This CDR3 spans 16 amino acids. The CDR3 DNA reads TGTGCCAGCAGTGATAGACCAGGGGGCTCGGGTCAGCCCCAGCATTTT. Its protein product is CASSDRPGGSGQPQHF.

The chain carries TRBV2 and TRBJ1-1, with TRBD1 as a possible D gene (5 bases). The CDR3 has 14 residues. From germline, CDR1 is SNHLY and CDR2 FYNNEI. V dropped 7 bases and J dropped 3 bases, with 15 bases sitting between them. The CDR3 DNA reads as TGTGCCAGCATACCCAGGGCTTTGGACACTGAAGCTTTCTTT. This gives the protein CASIPRALDTEAFF.

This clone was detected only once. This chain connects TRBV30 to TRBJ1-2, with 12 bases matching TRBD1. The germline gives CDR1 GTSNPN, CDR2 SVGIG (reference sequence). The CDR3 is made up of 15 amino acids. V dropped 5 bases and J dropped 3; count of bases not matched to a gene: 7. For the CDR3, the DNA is TGTGCCTGGGGTACCGGGACAGGGGGCGACTATGGCTACACCTTC. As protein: CAWGTGTGGDYGYTF.